This TCR beta chain was captured in a study of blood T cell repertoires in COVID-19. In the source study's methods: Nucleated cell counts were estimated from reference gene primer amplification. TCRdb's table, derived via immunoSEQ multiplex PCR, lists solely in-frame clones and lacks some. V, J and clone size were drawn from that table, and D and trimming were deduced from the DNA. The data hold about 340,000 clones, with 80% to 95% observed a single time. V was trimmed by 2 bases and J by 0 bases, leaving 11 bases between them. Germline V lookup: CDR1 MNHEY, CDR2 SVGEGT. The CDR3 spans 16 residues. Specimen: PBMCs or T cells enriched from blood (not recorded which). This TCR was sampled from a woman younger than 45 who had recovered from COVID-19. V and J are TRBV6-2 or TRBV6-3 and TRBJ2-4; D possibly corresponds to TRBD1 (6 bases). CDR3 loop: CASSYGSTGAKNIQYF. In nucleotides, the CDR3 is TGTGCCAGCAGTTACGGATCGACAGGAGCCAAAAACATTCAGTACTTC.